This entry lists 3 T cell receptor beta chains sequenced from one sample in a study of T cell changes during pregnancy in multiple sclerosis. Profiled with immunoSEQ multiplex PCR; TCRdb holds only in-frame clones, not every one. The table lists over 45,000 clones, more than 85% of them singletons, with around 0.38% in the top ten. The sample consisted of CD4+ T cells from peripheral blood mononuclear cells, taken in the third trimester of pregnancy. The receptors shown here come from a female donor with multiple sclerosis, enrolled in a pregnancy study.

The V call is TRBV14, the J call TRBJ1-4; TRBD1 is a possible D gene (6 bases). This CDR3 has 14 residues. CDR1 is SGHDN and CDR2 is FVKESK in the germline V gene. V lost 2 bases to trimming and J lost 6 bases, with 10 bases between them. DNA for the CDR3: TGTGCCAGCAGCCAACTTAGGACAGATGAAAAACTGTTTTTT. Translated, it gives CASSQLRTDEKLFF.

The J gene is TRBJ2-1, the V gene TRBV11-3; weak D call: TRBD1 (5 bases). CDR3 length: 15 amino acids. V was trimmed by 3 bases and J by 0 bases, leaving 9 bases between them. From germline, CDR1 is SGHNT and CDR2 YENEEA. The CDR3: CASSLDTSSYNEQFF. The CDR3 DNA is TGTGCCAGCAGCTTGGACACGAGCTCCTACAATGAGCAGTTCTTC.

This chain connects TRBV7-3 to TRBJ2-5, with D maybe TRBD1 (6 bases). The CDR3 consists of 15 residues. V lost 5 bases and J lost 9, with 22 bases in between. Germline assignment: CDR1 SGHTA and CDR2 FQGTGA. As DNA, the CDR3 is TGTGCCAGCAGCCCCCATACAGGGATAAGGTCGGCCCAGTACTTC. Residues: CASSPHTGIRSAQYF.